Presented here are 15 T cell receptor beta chains from one specimen sequenced in a study of T cell responses to AZD1222 COVID-19 vaccine. Measured with immunoSEQ multiplex PCR; TCRdb has only the in-frame clones, and not every one. The repertoire holds about 110,000 clones, with 80% to 90% as singletons. Sample: peripheral blood, taken on day 0 of AZD1222 vaccination. These TCRs come from an adult in good health.

The gene calls are TRBV7-9 and TRBJ2-1; TRBD1 might be the D (5 bases). Trimming stripped 7 bases from V and 2 bases from J, with 15 bases between. The germline V gene has CDR1 SEHNR and CDR2 FQNEAQ (reference sequence). The length of the CDR3 is 15 residues. The CDR3 nucleotides read TGTGCCAGCAAACTCCCTCAGGGCCCCTACAATGAGCAGTTCTTC. It is translated as CASKLPQGPYNEQFF.

V is TRBV5-4 and J is TRBJ2-3; TRBD2 agrees at 11 bases. The germline V gene encodes CDR1 SGHNT and CDR2 YYREEE (reference sequence). The trim removed 4 bases at V and 2 bases at J, leaving 6 bases unmatched. This CDR3 region has 16 residues. CDR3 nucleotides: TGTGCCAGCAGCGGAGCGGGACTAGCGGACACAGATACGCAGTATTTT. It is translated as CASSGAGLADTDTQYF.

This clone appeared once. CDR3 region: CASSLSETQYF. Written as DNA, the CDR3 is TGTGCCAGCAGCTTATCGGAGACCCAGTACTTC. This chain connects TRBV7-2 to TRBJ2-5; D uncertain. V gave up 2 bases and J gave up 5 bases, with 3 bases separating them. The CDR3 extends over 11 amino acids. Germline CDR1 and CDR2: SGHTA and FQGNSA.

This chain connects TRBV18 to TRBJ1-1; TRBD1 agrees at 7 bases. The germline V gene has CDR1 KGHSH and CDR2 LQKENI. The CDR3 contains 13 residues. The V segment lost 8 bases and the J segment 1 base; nucleotides outside the gene matches: 4. The CDR3 sequence is CASGGQKNTEAFF. Written as DNA, the CDR3 is TGTGCCAGCGGGGGACAGAAGAACACTGAAGCTTTCTTT.

The CDR3: CASRTGGATVIGTNTEAFF. Here the CDR3 DNA reads TGTGCCAGCAGGACAGGGGGGGCGACCGTAATCGGGACTAACACTGAAGCTTTCTTT. The chain couples TRBV28 to TRBJ1-1; 9 positions match TRBD1. CDR3 length: 19 amino acids. Trimming removed 6 bases from V and 2 bases from J; junction bases left unmatched: 19. Germline values: CDR1 MDHEN, CDR2 SYDVKM.

The gene calls are TRBV11-1 and TRBJ1-5, with D unresolved. The V end lost 1 base, the J end lost 6 bases, and 7 bases lay between the germline ends. Germline CDR1 SGHAT, CDR2 FQDESV (reference sequence). There are 13 residues in the CDR3. The CDR3 DNA reads TGTGCCAGCAGCTTAGACTTTACTCAGCCCCAGCATTTT. Residues: CASSLDFTQPQHF.

The chain employs TRBV24-1 and TRBJ1-4; a weak D match, TRBD1 (6 bases). Germline V CDR1 and CDR2: KGHDR, SFDVKD. This CDR3 contains 14 residues. The germline V and J ends were trimmed by 3 bases and 4 bases, with 8 bases remaining between them. CDR3 amino acids: CATSDTGINEKLFF. In nucleotides, the CDR3 is TGTGCCACCAGTGATACAGGGATTAATGAAAAACTGTTTTTT.

The chain employs TRBV29-1 and TRBJ1-5; the D is unclear. This CDR3 has 13 amino acids. Germline assignment: CDR1 SQVTM and CDR2 ANQGSEA. The germline V and J ends were trimmed by 6 bases and 6 bases, with 15 bases remaining between them. CDR3 in DNA: TGCAGCGTCGAGCTTGGCCCTGCTCAGCCCCAGCATTTT. Encoded protein: CSVELGPAQPQHF.

The chain links TRBV5-5 to TRBJ2-3; 7 bases fit TRBD1. The CDR3 has 13 amino acids. The junction had 4 bases not matched to a gene; V was cut back by 4 bases and J by 5 bases. CDR1 and CDR2 (germline): SGHKS, YYEKEE (reference sequence). This CDR3 reads CASSHRDRDTQYF. The CDR3 DNA reads as TGTGCCAGCAGCCACCGGGACAGAGATACGCAGTATTTT. Looking up the rest from reference TRBV5-5 and TRBJ2-3 gives the full variable domain: DAGVTQSPTHLIKTRGQQVTLRCSPISGHKSVSWYQQVLGQGPQFIFQYYEKEERGRGNFPDRFSARQFPNYSSELNVNALLLGDSALYLCASSHRDRDTQYFGPGTRLTVL.

The V and J genes are TRBV14 and TRBJ2-1; TRBD2 might be the D (5 bases). The V and J ends lost 0 bases and 15 bases respectively, with 12 bases between them. CDR3 length: 12 amino acids. Looked up from germline, CDR1 is SGHDN and CDR2 is FVKESK. The CDR3 region is CASSQDISGAFF. The DNA for the CDR3 is TGTGCCAGCAGCCAAGATATCAGCGGAGCGTTCTTC.

The genes are TRBV18 and TRBJ1-1; possibly TRBD1 for D (5 bases). Between the trimmed V and J ends, which lost 5 bases and 5 bases, there was a span of 18 bases. Germline V gene sequence: CDR1 KGHSH, CDR2 LQKENI. The CDR3 is made up of 15 amino acids. The CDR3 here is CASSFMVGAWTEAFF. The CDR3 region has the DNA TGTGCCAGCTCATTCATGGTAGGGGCCTGGACTGAAGCTTTCTTT.

The chain has TRBV19 and TRBJ2-7; TRBD2 matches at 8 bases. The V gene end was trimmed by 6 bases and the J gene end by 5 bases; junction bases not matched to a gene: 6. The germline CDR1 and CDR2 sequences are LNHDA and SQIVND (reference sequence). This CDR3 is built from 13 residues. In DNA form, the CDR3 reads TGTGCCAGTAGAGACGGGAGGGGCGACGAGCAGTACTTC. This gives the protein CASRDGRGDEQYF.

CDR3 in amino acids: CASSIRDPNRETQYF. The CDR3, as DNA: TGTGCCAGCAGCATCCGGGACCCCAACAGGGAGACCCAGTACTTC. The chain combines TRBV6-1 with TRBJ2-5, with D tentatively TRBD1 or TRBD2 (5 bases each). Germline V gene data show CDR1 as MNHNS and CDR2 as SASEGT. The CDR3 consists of 15 residues. Trimming stripped 6 bases from V and 5 bases from J, with 19 bases between.

The rearrangement uses TRBV28 and TRBJ1-6; no definite D call. This CDR3 comprises 13 residues. Trimming shortened V by 6 bases and J by 4 bases, and 7 bases separated the two germline ends. CDR1 is MDHEN, CDR2 SYDVKM, per germline. The CDR3 DNA follows: TGTGCCAGCAGGATGTTGTATAATTCACCCCTCCACTTT. It translates to CASRMLYNSPLHF.

CDR3 sequence reads: CASSAEQGSYNEQFF. The CDR3 region has the DNA TGTGCCAGCAGCGCTGAACAGGGGTCCTACAATGAGCAGTTCTTC. This chain joins TRBV9 and TRBJ2-1; 7 positions agree with TRBD1. The CDR3 sequence is 15 residues long. J was trimmed by 1 base and V by 3 bases; bases with no gene match: 4. Germline CDR1 is SGDLS and CDR2 is YYNGEE.